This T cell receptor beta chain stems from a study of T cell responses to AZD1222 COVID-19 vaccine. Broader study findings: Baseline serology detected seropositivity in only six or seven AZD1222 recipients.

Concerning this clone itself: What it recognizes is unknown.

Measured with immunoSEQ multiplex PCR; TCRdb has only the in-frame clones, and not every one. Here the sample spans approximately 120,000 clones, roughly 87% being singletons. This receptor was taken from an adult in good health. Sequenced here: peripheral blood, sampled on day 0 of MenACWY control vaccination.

This CDR3 is CASSPTPTPGDTIYF. The DNA of the CDR3 is TGCGCCAGCAGCCCCACCCCCACGCCCGGGGACACCATATATTTT. The chain couples TRBV4-3 to TRBJ1-3; D remains ambiguous. V was clipped by 4 bases and J by 8 bases, with 18 bases between them. CDR1 LGHNA and CDR2 YSLEER come from the germline V gene. The CDR3 contains 15 residues.